This T cell receptor beta chain was identified in a study of T cell repertoires in ileal Crohn's disease. About the research overall: Over 30% were active smokers at surgery; median disease duration was around 8 years. Operated complications were stricturing disease (approximately 61%) and penetrating disease (around 40%).

Here immunoSEQ multiplex PCR was the method, and the copy in TCRdb shows in-frame clones only, minus some. Counted here are 30,000 to 35,000 clones, roughly 77% occurring once; the ten biggest clones make up about 20%. This clone appeared once. The CDR3 is made up of 15 amino acids. Sequenced input: ileal tissue. The clonotype comes from an adult with Crohn's disease. J is TRBJ2-7 and V is TRBV21-1; TRBD2 was called by the table and not checked on the DNA. TRBV21-1 is a documented pseudogene. In DNA form, the CDR3 reads TGTGCCAGCAGCAAACGAGCGGGGGGATCCTACGAGCAGTACTTC. This sequence encodes CASSKRAGGSYEQYF.